A single sample is the source of the 20 T cell receptor beta chains below, sequenced in a study of OX40 agonist ivuxolimab in advanced cancers. Profiled with immunoSEQ multiplex PCR; TCRdb holds only in-frame clones, not every one. The sample yields around 66,000 clones, about 85% seen once. The input for sequencing was CD4+ or CD8+ T cells sorted from blood, taken in a trial of the OX40 agonist ivuxolimab. Receptors originate from an adult with an advanced solid tumor such as melanoma, head and neck, liver or kidney cancer.

The chain employs TRBV19 and TRBJ1-2, with D perhaps matching TRBD1 (5 bases). The CDR3 loop spans 13 amino acids. The germline gives CDR1 LNHDA, CDR2 SQIVND (reference sequence). Trimming cost V 8 bases and J 4 bases, with 14 bases left between them. The CDR3 reads CASLSRDGYGYTF. DNA for the CDR3: TGTGCCAGTCTCTCTCGGGACGGCTATGGCTACACCTTC.

V and J are TRBV19 and TRBJ2-2, with a possible D match to TRBD1 (5 bases). The ends were cut back, 8 bases at V and 5 bases at J, with 18 bases in the middle. Germline V lookup: CDR1 LNHDA, CDR2 SQIVND (reference sequence). CDR3 length: 15 residues. The CDR3 DNA reads TGTGCCAGTCGAACATCGGCAGGGTGGACCGGGGAGCTGTTTTTT. Encoded protein: CASRTSAGWTGELFF.

This chain links TRBV11-3 with TRBJ2-3; TRBD1 matches at 10 bases. Germline V gene data show CDR1 as SGHNT and CDR2 as YENEEA. Trimming at V came to 3 bases and at J to 3 bases, leaving 0 bases not matched to a gene. CDR3 length: 14 residues. DNA for the CDR3: TGTGCCAGCAGCTTGGGACAGGGGACAGATACGCAGTATTTT. It is translated as CASSLGQGTDTQYF. The full variable domain, its missing parts supplied by reference TRBV11-3 and TRBJ2-3, is EAGVVQSPRYKIIEKKQPVAFWCNPISGHNTLYWYLQNLGQGPELLIRYENEEAVDDSQLPKDRFSAERLKGVDSTLKIQPAELGDSAVYLCASSLGQGTDTQYFGPGTRLTVL.

The V gene is TRBV15, the J gene TRBJ2-7; TRBD1 agrees at 11 bases. CDR3 length equals 18 residues. CDR1 and CDR2 (germline): LNHNV, YYDKDF (reference sequence). Trimming removed 0 bases from V and 4 bases from J; junction bases left unmatched: 11. The CDR3 bases are TGTGCCACCAGCAGAGATGGTCGCCCGGACAGGGGGCCGTACGAGCAGTACTTC. This encodes CATSRDGRPDRGPYEQYF.

The V call is TRBV5-6, the J call TRBJ2-3; a weak D match, TRBD1 (6 bases). V lost 4 bases, J lost 0 bases, and 9 bases lay in between. Germline V lookup: CDR1 SGHDT, CDR2 YYEEEE. The CDR3 is 14 residues long. The CDR3, as DNA: TGTGCCAGCAGCGTGGACAGTAGCACAGATACGCAGTATTTT. Encoded protein: CASSVDSSTDTQYF.

The chain couples TRBV10-3 to TRBJ2-2; 9 bases are a match to TRBD2. There are 14 residues in the CDR3. CDR1 is ENHRY, CDR2 SYGVKD, per germline. The V gene end was trimmed by 11 bases and the J gene end by 4 bases; junction bases not matched to a gene: 8. The CDR3 DNA is TGTGCCGTCGGCGGGGGGGCTAGCACCGGGGAGCTGTTTTTT. Amino acid sequence: CAVGGGASTGELFF.

This clone was picked up one time. The chain combines TRBV19 with TRBJ1-4, with D possibly TRBD1 on 5 matching bases. Germline V gives CDR1 LNHDA, CDR2 SQIVND (reference sequence). Trimming took 1 base from V and 5 from J, leaving 11 bases between them. The CDR3 runs to 15 residues. The CDR3 spells CASSIGLRANEKLFF. The CDR3 DNA is TGTGCCAGTAGTATAGGTCTCAGGGCAAATGAAAAACTGTTTTTT.

The V and J genes are TRBV9 and TRBJ2-1; the match to TRBD2 covers 13 bases. V shed 4 bases, J shed 0 bases, and the junction held 10 bases outside the gene matches. The germline CDR1 and CDR2 sequences are SGDLS and YYNGEE. This CDR3 has 19 amino acids. Here the CDR3 reads CASSPSGTSGISSYNEQFF. The CDR3 nucleotides are TGTGCCAGCAGCCCCTCCGGGACTAGCGGGATAAGCTCCTACAATGAGCAGTTCTTC.

The J gene is TRBJ2-3, the V gene TRBV5-8; 11 bases align to TRBD2. Germline-derived CDR1 and CDR2 are SGHTS and YDEGEE. The CDR3 sequence is 16 residues long. Trimming took 1 base from V and 5 from J; bases not matched to a gene: 6. CDR3 bases: TGTGCCAGCAGCTTGTTTCGAACTAGCGGGGGAGATACGCAGTATTTT. This gives the protein CASSLFRTSGGDTQYF.

V gene TRBV19 combines with J gene TRBJ2-1; D not certain. This CDR3 region has 16 residues. Trimming removed 3 bases from V and 1 base from J, with 13 bases in between. Per germline, CDR1 LNHDA and CDR2 SQIVND (reference sequence). The CDR3 loop is CASSIRLIQSYNEQFF. The CDR3 DNA is TGTGCCAGTAGTATTCGTTTGATCCAGTCCTACAATGAGCAGTTCTTC.

V is TRBV4-3 and J is TRBJ2-5; 8 nucleotides match TRBD2. The V gene's germline CDR1 is LGHNA and CDR2 YSLEER. The CDR3 spans 15 residues. After removal of 4 bases from V and 5 bases from J, the junction contained 9 bases not matched to a gene. CDR3 residues: CASSPRGGGMETQYF. CDR3 nucleotides: TGCGCCAGCAGCCCCCGGGGGGGCGGGATGGAGACCCAGTACTTC.

This chain's CDR3 is CASSLEFGLDGYTF. CDR3 DNA: TGTGCCAGCAGCTTAGAGTTTGGTTTGGATGGCTACACCTTC. The chain is built from TRBV7-2 and TRBJ1-2; D gene uncertain. The germline gives CDR1 SGHTA, CDR2 FQGNSA. V lost 1 base, J lost 6 bases, and 12 bases lay in between. The CDR3 extends over 14 amino acids.

The chain joins TRBV4-2 to TRBJ2-5; D possibly matches TRBD1 or TRBD2 (5 bases each). The CDR3 sequence is 15 residues long. Per the germline V gene, CDR1 is LGHNA and CDR2 is YNFKEQ. The ends were cut back, 4 bases at V and 5 bases at J, with 17 bases in the middle. CDR3 sequence reads: CASSPTGTRGETQYF. DNA for the CDR3: TGTGCCAGCAGCCCAACCGGGACCCGAGGTGAGACCCAGTACTTC.

V usage is TRBV10-3 and J usage is TRBJ1-4; D might be TRBD1 (6 bases). Germline CDR1 reads ENHRY; CDR2 reads SYGVKD. The ends were cut back, 5 bases at V and 4 bases at J, with 8 bases in the middle. CDR3 length: 13 amino acids. This CDR3 reads CAISKGDNEKLFF. The CDR3 coding sequence is TGTGCCATCAGTAAGGGGGATAATGAAAAACTGTTTTTT.

The chain uses TRBV6-5 and TRBJ1-2; D is undetermined. CDR3 length: 13 residues. Germline V CDR1 and CDR2: MNHEY, SVGAGI. Trimming removed 6 bases from V and 8 bases from J, with 16 bases in between. The CDR3 loop reads CASSLLGKRGYTF. As DNA, the CDR3 is TGTGCCAGCAGCCTCCTCGGGAAGCGGGGCTACACCTTC.

The gene calls are TRBV29-1 and TRBJ2-5, with D hard to call. The V gene lost 4 bases and the J gene lost 1 base, with 10 bases spanning the gap. In germline, CDR1 is SQVTM, CDR2 ANQGSEA. The CDR3 covers 13 residues. CDR3 sequence: CSVGQSFQETQYF. Here the CDR3 DNA reads TGCAGCGTTGGTCAGTCTTTCCAAGAGACCCAGTACTTC.

This rearrangement joins TRBV6-1 to TRBJ1-1, with unresolved D. The CDR3 is made up of 14 amino acids. Germline CDR1 reads MNHNS; CDR2 reads SASEGT. V was clipped by 3 bases and J by 0 bases, with 8 bases between them. The CDR3 sequence is CASSDWGVNTEAFF. The CDR3 DNA follows: TGTGCCAGCAGTGACTGGGGTGTGAACACTGAAGCTTTCTTT.

The V and J genes are TRBV2 and TRBJ1-5; D is unresolved. The CDR3 length is 14 residues. Looked up from germline, CDR1 is SNHLY and CDR2 is FYNNEI. The V end lost 4 bases, the J end lost 8 bases, and 15 bases lay between the germline ends. The DNA for the CDR3 is TGTGCCAGCAGTGCTTGGACCCCCCAGGAGCCCCAGCATTTT. It is translated as CASSAWTPQEPQHF. The entire variable domain, with the rest obtained from reference TRBV2 and TRBJ1-5, is as follows: EPEVTQTPSHQVTQMGQEVILRCVPISNHLYFYWYRQILGQKVEFLVSFYNNEISEKSEIFDDQFSVERPDGSNFTLKIRSTKLEDSAMYFCASSAWTPQEPQHFGDGTRLSIL.

The chain employs TRBV19 and TRBJ1-5, with 8 positions matching TRBD1. This CDR3 region has 13 residues. J gave up 7 bases and V 7 bases, and 6 bases lay outside the gene matches. Germline V CDR1 and CDR2: LNHDA, SQIVND (reference sequence). Written as DNA, the CDR3 is TGTGCCAGTACCTCACAGGGGGGACAGCCCCAGCATTTT. This gives the protein CASTSQGGQPQHF.

This chain uses TRBV7-9 with TRBJ1-1; D gene uncertain. Germline CDR1 is SEHNR and CDR2 is FQNEAQ (reference sequence). The germline V and J ends were trimmed by 1 base and 2 bases, with 8 bases remaining between them. This CDR3 comprises 14 residues. This CDR3 is CASSLGPLNTEAFF. Here the CDR3 DNA reads TGTGCCAGCAGCTTAGGGCCTCTCAACACTGAAGCTTTCTTT.